The rows below give T cell receptor beta chains drawn from one sample of a study of blood T cell repertoires in COVID-19. The protocol was immunoSEQ multiplex PCR, while the TCRdb copy is restricted to in-frame clones and leaves out a portion. The table lists roughly 40,000 clones, around 91% of them singletons. The sample consisted of peripheral blood. These TCRs come from a man aged 45-60 years with active COVID-19. Both conserved end residues are trimmed from each CDR3. D genes are given only for firm matches.

d_call j_call v_call cdr3_aa
. TRBJ2-3 TRBV9 ASSVDMVAKDTQY
TRBD2 TRBJ2-7 TRBV6-1 ASSDVSGRARGEQY
TRBD2 TRBJ2-1 TRBV10-1 ASSVGGRTSNEQF
. TRBJ2-7 TRBV5-6 ASSLRGSYEQY
TRBD2 TRBJ2-7 TRBV5-8 ASTRLAGGPYEQY
TRBD1 TRBJ2-1 TRBV9 ASSVEQGQGLVNEQF
TRBD2 TRBJ2-1 TRBV6-4 ASSDSTSGSNEQF
. TRBJ2-4 TRBV4-1 ASSQDIQNIQY
TRBD2 TRBJ2-2 TRBV27 ASSLSLAGVGSTGELF
. TRBJ1-3 TRBV7-9 ASSFYTSAGNTIY
. TRBJ2-1 TRBV10-1 ASSESGPDNEQF
TRBD2 TRBJ2-2 TRBV18 ASSMGLAGQSGELF
TRBD1 TRBJ2-4 TRBV7-2 ASSLTTGVAKNIQY
TRBD2 TRBJ2-5 TRBV12-3/TRBV12-4 ASSLAAQETQY
. TRBJ2-7 TRBV6-5 ASRDWGYEQY
. TRBJ2-7 TRBV3-1/TRBV3-2 ASSPGTPPREQY
. TRBJ1-1 TRBV11-2 ASSLENRYTEAF
TRBD1 TRBJ2-7 TRBV5-5 ASSLRQGATEQY
TRBD2 TRBJ2-7 TRBV3-1/TRBV3-2 ASSLRLADYEQY
TRBD2 TRBJ2-1 TRBV5-4 ASSLGGSAYNEQF